This T cell receptor beta chain came from a study of control samples from healthy donors and cancer patients. Looked up from germline, CDR1 is GTSNPN and CDR2 is SVGIG (reference sequence). The CDR3 sequence is 13 residues long. The J segment lost 4 bases and the V segment lost 2 bases, leaving 2 bases of the junction unmatched. Libraries were prepared by immunoSEQ multiplex PCR; TCRdb keeps only in-frame clonotypes and omits some of them. The sample consists of roughly 180,000 clones, around 93% of them appearing once. Sequenced input: blood. The origin of this receptor is a woman aged 60 to 75 in good health. The chain links TRBV30 to TRBJ1-5; the match to TRBD1 covers 7 bases. CDR3 loop: CAWSPDRNQPQHF. The CDR3 nucleotides read TGTGCCTGGAGTCCGGACAGGAATCAGCCCCAGCATTTT. Using reference TRBV30 and TRBJ1-5 for the parts outside the CDR3, the full variable domain is SQTIHQWPATLVQPVGSPLSLECTVEGTSNPNLYWYRQAAGRGLQLLFYSVGIGQISSEVPQNLSASRPQDRQFILSSKKLLLSDSGFYLCAWSPDRNQPQHFGDGTRLSIL.